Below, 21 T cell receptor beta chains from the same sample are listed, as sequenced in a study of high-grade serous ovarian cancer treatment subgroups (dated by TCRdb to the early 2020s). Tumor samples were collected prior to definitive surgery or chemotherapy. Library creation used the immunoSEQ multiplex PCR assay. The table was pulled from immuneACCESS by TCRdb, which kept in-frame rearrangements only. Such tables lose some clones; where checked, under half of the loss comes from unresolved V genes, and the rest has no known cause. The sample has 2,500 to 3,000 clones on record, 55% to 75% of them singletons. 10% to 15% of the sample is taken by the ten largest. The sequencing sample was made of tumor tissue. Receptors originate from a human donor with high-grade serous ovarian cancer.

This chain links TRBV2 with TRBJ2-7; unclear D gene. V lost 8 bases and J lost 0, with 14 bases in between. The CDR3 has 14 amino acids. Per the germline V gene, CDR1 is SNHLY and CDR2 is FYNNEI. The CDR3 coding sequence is TGTGCCAGCCTAGAGACCCAAAACTCCTACGAGCAGTACTTC. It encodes CASLETQNSYEQYF.

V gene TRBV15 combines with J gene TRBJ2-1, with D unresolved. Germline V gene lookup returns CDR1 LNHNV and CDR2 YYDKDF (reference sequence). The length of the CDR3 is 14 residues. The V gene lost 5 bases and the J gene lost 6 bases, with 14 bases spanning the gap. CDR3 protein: CATSGQLVGNEQFF. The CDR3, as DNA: TGTGCCACCAGCGGTCAACTCGTCGGCAATGAGCAGTTCTTC. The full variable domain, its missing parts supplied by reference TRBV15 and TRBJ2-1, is DAMVIQNPRYQVTQFGKPVTLSCSQTLNHNVMYWYQQKSSQAPKLLFHYYDKDFNNEADTPDNFQSRRPNTSFCFLDIRSPGLGDTAMYLCATSGQLVGNEQFFGPGTRLTVL.

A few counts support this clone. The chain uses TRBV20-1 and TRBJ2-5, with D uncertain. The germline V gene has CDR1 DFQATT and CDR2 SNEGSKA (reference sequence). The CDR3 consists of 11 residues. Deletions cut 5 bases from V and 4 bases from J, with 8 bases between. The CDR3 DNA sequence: TGCAGTGCTTTCTACCTAGAGACCCAGTACTTC. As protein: CSAFYLETQYF.

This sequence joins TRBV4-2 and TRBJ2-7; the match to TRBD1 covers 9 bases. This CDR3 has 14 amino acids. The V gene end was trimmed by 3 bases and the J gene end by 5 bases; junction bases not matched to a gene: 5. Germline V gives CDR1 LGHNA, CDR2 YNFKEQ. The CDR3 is CASSQPGQGNEQYF. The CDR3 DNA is TGTGCCAGCAGCCAGCCGGGACAGGGAAACGAGCAGTACTTC.

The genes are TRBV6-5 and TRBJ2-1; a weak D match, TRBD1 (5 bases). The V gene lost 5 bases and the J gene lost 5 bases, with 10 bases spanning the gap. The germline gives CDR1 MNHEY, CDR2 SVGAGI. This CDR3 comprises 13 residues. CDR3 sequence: CASSTRQNNEQFF. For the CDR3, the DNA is TGTGCCAGCAGTACCCGACAGAACAATGAGCAGTTCTTC.

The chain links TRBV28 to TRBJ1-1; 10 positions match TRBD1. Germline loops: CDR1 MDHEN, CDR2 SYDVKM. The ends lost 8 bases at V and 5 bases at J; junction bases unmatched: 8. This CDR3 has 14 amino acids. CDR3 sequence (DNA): TGTGCCAGCGCATCCGGGACAGGGGTAACTGAAGCTTTCTTT. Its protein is CASASGTGVTEAFF.

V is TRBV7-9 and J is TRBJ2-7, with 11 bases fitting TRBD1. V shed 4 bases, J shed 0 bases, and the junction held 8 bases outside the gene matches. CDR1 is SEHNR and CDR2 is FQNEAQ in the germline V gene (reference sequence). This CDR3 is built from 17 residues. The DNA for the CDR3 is TGTGCCAGCAGCTCTTCCCGGGACAGGGGGTTCTCCTACGAGCAGTACTTC. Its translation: CASSSSRDRGFSYEQYF.

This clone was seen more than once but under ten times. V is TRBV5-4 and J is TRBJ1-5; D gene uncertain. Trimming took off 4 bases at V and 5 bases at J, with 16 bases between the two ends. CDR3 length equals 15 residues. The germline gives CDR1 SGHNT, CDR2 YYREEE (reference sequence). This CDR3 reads CASSVEAGMDQPQHF. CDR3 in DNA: TGTGCCAGCAGCGTGGAGGCGGGGATGGATCAGCCCCAGCATTTT.

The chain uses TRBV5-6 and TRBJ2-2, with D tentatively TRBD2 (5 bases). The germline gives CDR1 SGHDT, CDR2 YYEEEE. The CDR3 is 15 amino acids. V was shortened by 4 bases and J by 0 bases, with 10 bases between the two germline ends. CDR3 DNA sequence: TGTGCCAGCAGCAGGAGGAGCGCGAACACCGGGGAGCTGTTTTTT. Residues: CASSRRSANTGELFF.

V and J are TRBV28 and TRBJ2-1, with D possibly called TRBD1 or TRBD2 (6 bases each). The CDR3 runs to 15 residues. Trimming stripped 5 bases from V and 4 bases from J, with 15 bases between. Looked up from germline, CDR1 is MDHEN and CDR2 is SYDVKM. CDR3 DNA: TGTGCCAGCAGTCCCGGGGGCGCAGGGTACAATGAGCAGTTCTTC. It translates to CASSPGGAGYNEQFF.

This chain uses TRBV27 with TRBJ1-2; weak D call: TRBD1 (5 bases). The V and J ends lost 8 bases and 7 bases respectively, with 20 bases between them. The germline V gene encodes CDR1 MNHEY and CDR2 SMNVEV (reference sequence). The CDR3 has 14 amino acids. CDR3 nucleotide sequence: TGTGCCAGCCGGGGGGGGACCGTTCTTACTGGCTACACCTTC. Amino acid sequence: CASRGGTVLTGYTF.

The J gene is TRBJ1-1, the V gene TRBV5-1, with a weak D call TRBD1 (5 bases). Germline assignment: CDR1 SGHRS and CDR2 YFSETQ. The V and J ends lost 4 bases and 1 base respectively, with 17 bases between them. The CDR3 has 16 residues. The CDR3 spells CASSAGAVIKNTEAFF. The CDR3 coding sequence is TGCGCCAGCAGCGCTGGGGCTGTTATTAAGAACACTGAAGCTTTCTTT.

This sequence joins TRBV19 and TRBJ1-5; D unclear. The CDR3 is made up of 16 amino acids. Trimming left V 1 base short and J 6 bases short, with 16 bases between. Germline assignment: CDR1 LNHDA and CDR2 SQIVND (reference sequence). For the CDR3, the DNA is TGTGCCAGTAGTATAGTAAGGTCTTTGGGCGGTCAGCCCCAGCATTTT. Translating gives CASSIVRSLGGQPQHF.

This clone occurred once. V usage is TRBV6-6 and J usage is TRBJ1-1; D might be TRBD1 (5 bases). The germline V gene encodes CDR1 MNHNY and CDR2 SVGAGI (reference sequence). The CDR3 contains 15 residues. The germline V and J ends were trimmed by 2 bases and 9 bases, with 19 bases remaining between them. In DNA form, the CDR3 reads TGTGCCAGCAGTTACAGTGGGGGACCCGGGACTAAAGCTTTCTTT. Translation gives CASSYSGGPGTKAFF.

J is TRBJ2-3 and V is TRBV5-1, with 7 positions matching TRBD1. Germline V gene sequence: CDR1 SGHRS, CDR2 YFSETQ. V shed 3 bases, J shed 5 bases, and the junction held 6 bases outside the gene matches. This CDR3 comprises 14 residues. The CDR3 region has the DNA TGCGCCAGCAGCTCAGGGGGTTATAGAGATACGCAGTATTTT. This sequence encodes CASSSGGYRDTQYF.

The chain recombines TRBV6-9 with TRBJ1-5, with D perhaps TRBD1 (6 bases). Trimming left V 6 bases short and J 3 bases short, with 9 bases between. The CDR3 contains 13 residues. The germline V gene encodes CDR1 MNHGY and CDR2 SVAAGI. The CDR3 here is CASRDSYNQPQHF. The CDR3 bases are TGTGCCAGCAGGGACAGCTACAATCAGCCCCAGCATTTT.

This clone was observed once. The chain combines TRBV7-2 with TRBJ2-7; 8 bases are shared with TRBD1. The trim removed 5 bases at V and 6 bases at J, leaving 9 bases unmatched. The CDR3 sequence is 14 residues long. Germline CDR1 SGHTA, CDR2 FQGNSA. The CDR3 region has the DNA TGTGCCAGCAGCCAGTGGACAGGGCGAAGCGAGCAGTACTTC. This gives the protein CASSQWTGRSEQYF.

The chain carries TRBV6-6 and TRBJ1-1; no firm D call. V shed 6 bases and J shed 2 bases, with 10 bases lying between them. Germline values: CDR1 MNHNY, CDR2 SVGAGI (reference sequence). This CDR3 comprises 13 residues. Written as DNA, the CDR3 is TGTGCCAGCAGCCTGCGGGGAAACACTGAAGCTTTCTTT. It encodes CASSLRGNTEAFF.

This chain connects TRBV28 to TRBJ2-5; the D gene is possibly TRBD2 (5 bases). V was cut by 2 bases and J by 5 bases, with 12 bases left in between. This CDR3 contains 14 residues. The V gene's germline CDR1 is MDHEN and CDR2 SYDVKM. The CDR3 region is CASSLVLVRETQYF. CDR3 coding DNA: TGTGCCAGCAGTTTAGTACTAGTAAGGGAGACCCAGTACTTC.

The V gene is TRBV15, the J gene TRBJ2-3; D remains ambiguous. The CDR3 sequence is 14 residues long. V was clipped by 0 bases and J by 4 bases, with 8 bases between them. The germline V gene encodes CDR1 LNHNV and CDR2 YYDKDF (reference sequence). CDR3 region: CATSRDRGPDTQYF. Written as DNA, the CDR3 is TGTGCCACCAGCAGAGATCGAGGCCCAGATACGCAGTATTTT.

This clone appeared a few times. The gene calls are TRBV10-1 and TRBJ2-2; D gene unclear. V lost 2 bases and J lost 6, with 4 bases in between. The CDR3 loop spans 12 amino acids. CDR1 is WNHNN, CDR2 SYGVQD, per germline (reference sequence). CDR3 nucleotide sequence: TGCGCCAGCAGTGAGAAGGCCGGGGAGCTGTTTTTT. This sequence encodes CASSEKAGELFF.